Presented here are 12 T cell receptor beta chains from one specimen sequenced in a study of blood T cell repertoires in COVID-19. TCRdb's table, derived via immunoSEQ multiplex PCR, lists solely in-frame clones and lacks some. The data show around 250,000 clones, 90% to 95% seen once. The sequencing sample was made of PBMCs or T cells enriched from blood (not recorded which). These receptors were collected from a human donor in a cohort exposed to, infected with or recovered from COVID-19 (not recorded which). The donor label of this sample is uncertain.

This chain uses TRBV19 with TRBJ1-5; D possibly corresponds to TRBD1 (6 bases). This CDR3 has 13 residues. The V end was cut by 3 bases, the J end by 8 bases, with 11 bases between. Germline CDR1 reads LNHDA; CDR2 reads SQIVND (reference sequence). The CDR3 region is CASSIRQDKPQHF. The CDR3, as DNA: TGTGCCAGTAGTATCCGACAGGATAAGCCCCAGCATTTT.

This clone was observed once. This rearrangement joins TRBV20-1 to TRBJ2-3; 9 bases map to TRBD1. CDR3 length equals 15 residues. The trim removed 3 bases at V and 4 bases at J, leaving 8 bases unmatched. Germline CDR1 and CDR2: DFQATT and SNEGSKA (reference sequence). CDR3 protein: CSASGTGMGADTQYF. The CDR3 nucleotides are TGCAGTGCTAGTGGGACAGGGATGGGGGCAGATACGCAGTATTTT.

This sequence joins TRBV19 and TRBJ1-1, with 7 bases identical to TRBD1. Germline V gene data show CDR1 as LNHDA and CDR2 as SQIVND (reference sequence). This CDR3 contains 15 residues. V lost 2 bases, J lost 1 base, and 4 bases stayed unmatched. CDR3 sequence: CASSIFGTANTEAFF. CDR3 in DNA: TGTGCCAGTAGTATATTTGGGACAGCGAACACTGAAGCTTTCTTT.

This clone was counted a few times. The CDR3 region has the DNA TGTGCCACCAGCTCACACAAATCAACTAATGAAAAACTGTTTTTT. Its translation is CATSSHKSTNEKLFF. The rearrangement links TRBV15 to TRBJ1-4; unclear D gene. The germline V and J ends were trimmed by 5 bases and 0 bases, with 10 bases remaining between them. The germline V gene has CDR1 LNHNV and CDR2 YYDKDF (reference sequence). This CDR3 is 15 amino acids long.

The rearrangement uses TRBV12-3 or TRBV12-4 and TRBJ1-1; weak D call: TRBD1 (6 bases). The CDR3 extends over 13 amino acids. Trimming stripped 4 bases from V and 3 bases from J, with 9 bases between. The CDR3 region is CASSSKGDTEAFF. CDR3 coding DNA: TGTGCCAGCAGTTCAAAGGGGGACACTGAAGCTTTCTTT.

The CDR3 region is CSVDDSKYEQYF. CDR3 sequence (DNA): TGCAGCGTTGACGACAGCAAGTACGAGCAGTACTTC. This chain connects TRBV29-1 to TRBJ2-7; D is possibly TRBD1 (5 bases). CDR1 and CDR2 from the germline V gene are SQVTM and ANQGSEA. V lost 3 bases to trimming and J lost 4 bases, with 10 bases between them. The length of the CDR3 is 12 residues.

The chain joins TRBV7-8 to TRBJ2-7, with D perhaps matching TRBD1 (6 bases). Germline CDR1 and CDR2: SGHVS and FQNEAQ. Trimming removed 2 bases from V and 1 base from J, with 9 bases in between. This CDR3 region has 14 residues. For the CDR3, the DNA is TGTGCCAGCAGCTTAAGGGACAAATCCTACGAGCAGTACTTC. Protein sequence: CASSLRDKSYEQYF.

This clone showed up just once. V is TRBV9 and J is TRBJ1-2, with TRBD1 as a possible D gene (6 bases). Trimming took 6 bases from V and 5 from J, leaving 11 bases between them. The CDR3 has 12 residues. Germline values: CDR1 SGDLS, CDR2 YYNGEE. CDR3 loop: CASNLRGYGYTF. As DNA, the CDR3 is TGTGCCAGCAACCTGAGGGGGTATGGCTACACCTTC.

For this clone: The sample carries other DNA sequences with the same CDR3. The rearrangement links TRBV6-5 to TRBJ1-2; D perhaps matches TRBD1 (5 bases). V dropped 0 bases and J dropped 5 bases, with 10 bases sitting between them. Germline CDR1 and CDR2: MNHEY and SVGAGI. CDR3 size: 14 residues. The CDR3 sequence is CASSYSGRDYGYTF. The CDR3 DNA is TGTGCCAGCAGTTACTCGGGCAGGGATTATGGCTACACCTTC.

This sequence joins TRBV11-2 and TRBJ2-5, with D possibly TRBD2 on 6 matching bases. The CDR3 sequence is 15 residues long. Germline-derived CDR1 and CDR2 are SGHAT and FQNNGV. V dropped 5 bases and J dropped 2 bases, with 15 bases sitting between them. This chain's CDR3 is CASSPDPGVQETQYF. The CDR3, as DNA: TGTGCCAGCAGCCCCGACCCGGGAGTTCAAGAGACCCAGTACTTC. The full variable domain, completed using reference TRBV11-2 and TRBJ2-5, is EAGVAQSPRYKIIEKRQSVAFWCNPISGHATLYWYQQILGQGPKLLIQFQNNGVVDDSQLPKDRFSAERLKGVDSTLKIQPAKLEDSAVYLCASSPDPGVQETQYFGPGTRLLVL.

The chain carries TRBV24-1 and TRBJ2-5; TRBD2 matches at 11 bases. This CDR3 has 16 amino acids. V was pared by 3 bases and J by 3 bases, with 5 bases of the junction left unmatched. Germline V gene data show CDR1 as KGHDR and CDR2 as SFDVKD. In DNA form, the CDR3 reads TGTGCCACCAGTGATATTCTAGCGGGGGGTAAAGAGACCCAGTACTTC. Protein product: CATSDILAGGKETQYF.

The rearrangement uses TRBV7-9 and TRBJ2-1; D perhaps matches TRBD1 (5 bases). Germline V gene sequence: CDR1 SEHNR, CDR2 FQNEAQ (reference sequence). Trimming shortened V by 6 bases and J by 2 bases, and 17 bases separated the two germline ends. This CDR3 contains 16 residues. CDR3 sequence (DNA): TGTGCCAGCAGAATAGGTGGGCCAGGGACCTACAATGAGCAGTTCTTC. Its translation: CASRIGGPGTYNEQFF.